This T cell receptor beta chain was observed in a study of cytomegalovirus exposure and HLA in healthy donors. Study-wide findings and caveats: The study put some 150 TCR beta chains on its list as cytomegalovirus-associated. Presence/absence comparisons presumed near-even sequencing depth among donors. Later analysis identified a missense DCLRE1C variant that was linked to TCR beta V- and J-gene trimming.

A note on this clone: Its antigen is currently unknown.

Germline CDR1 is LNHDA and CDR2 is SQIVND (reference sequence). This CDR3 region has 16 residues. The junction had 5 bases not matched to a gene; V was cut back by 4 bases and J by 0 bases. Primers included in the PCR were 60 Vbeta and 13 Jbeta primers. The repertoire was sequenced with immunoSEQ multiplex PCR; TCRdb's copy has only in-frame clones and lacks some. The sample lists some 74,000 clones; about 78% were seen once. The rearrangement links TRBV19 to TRBJ2-1, with 8 bases aligning to TRBD2. The sample comprised PBMCs. The sequence was obtained from a male donor in good health and CMV-seronegative. CDR3 nucleotide sequence: TGTGCCAGTAGTACCCGAGCGGGAGCCTCCTACAATGAGCAGTTCTTC. This gives the protein CASSTRAGASYNEQFF. Full variable domain (missing parts from reference TRBV19 and TRBJ2-1): DGGITQSPKYLFRKEGQNVTLSCEQNLNHDAMYWYRQDPGQGLRLIYYSQIVNDFQKGDIAEGYSVSREKKESFPLTVTSAQKNPTAFYLCASSTRAGASYNEQFFGPGTRLTVL.